The rows below give T cell receptor beta chains drawn from one sample of a study of blood T cell repertoires in COVID-19. Measured with immunoSEQ multiplex PCR; TCRdb has only the in-frame clones, and not every one. This sample yields tens of thousands of clones, of which 83% are seen a single time; about 6.3% belongs to the top ten. Sequenced: peripheral blood. These receptors were collected from a human donor in a cohort sampled during active COVID-19. The CDR3 runs from the conserved cysteine through the conserved F or W. D genes are given only for firm matches.

V	J	D	CDR3	DNA
TRBV18	TRBJ1-1	TRBD1	CASATGTGGATEAFF	TGTGCCAGCGCGACCGGGACAGGGGGCGCGACTGAAGCTTTCTTT
TRBV7-9	TRBJ2-2	TRBD1	CASRSRDRVTGELFF	TGTGCCAGCAGATCCCGGGACAGGGTAACCGGGGAGCTGTTTTTT
TRBV2	TRBJ1-2	TRBD1	CASNTRQGNGYTF	TGTGCCAGCAATACACGACAGGGGAATGGCTACACCTTC
TRBV3-1/TRBV3-2	TRBJ1-5	NA	CASSQGDGANQPQHF	TGTGCCAGCAGCCAGGGAGACGGAGCCAATCAGCCCCAGCATTTT
TRBV5-1	TRBJ1-1	NA	CASSSRVGQGNTEAFF	TGCGCCAGCAGCTCCCGGGTTGGGCAGGGGAACACTGAAGCTTTCTTT
TRBV6-6	TRBJ2-7	NA	CASSYGDKAYEQYF	TGTGCCAGCAGTTACGGGGACAAAGCCTACGAGCAGTACTTC
TRBV28	TRBJ1-2	NA	CASSLSGGYTF	TGTGCCAGCAGTTTAAGCGGAGGCTACACCTTC
TRBV27	TRBJ2-5	TRBD2	CASSLLSGAWETQYF	TGTGCCAGCAGTTTATTAAGCGGGGCATGGGAGACCCAGTACTTC
TRBV4-2	TRBJ2-2	NA	CASSQDGGRNTGELFF	TGTGCCAGCAGCCAAGATGGAGGGCGGAACACCGGGGAGCTGTTTTTT
TRBV3-1/TRBV3-2	TRBJ1-3	NA	CASSRAGEHSGNTIYF	TGTGCCAGCAGCCGAGCAGGGGAACACTCTGGAAACACCATATATTTT
TRBV24-1	TRBJ1-2	NA	CATSGSSGGDYGYTF	TGTGCCACCAGTGGATCCAGCGGGGGCGACTATGGCTACACCTTC
TRBV9	TRBJ1-6	NA	CASSVGSATPYNSPLHF	TGTGCCAGCAGCGTAGGTTCCGCTACCCCCTATAATTCACCCCTCCACTTT